A single sample gave rise to the 16 T cell receptor beta chains below, sequenced in a study. TCRdb passed the RT-PCR reads through MiXCR, listing each CDR3 protein once. The table has about 680,000 distinct CDR3 sequences, approximately 15% seen once; the top ten hold roughly 4%. What was sequenced was memory CD4+ T cells from blood. The receptor source for this set is a female donor in good health, serving as a healthy control.

This chain connects TRBV4-2 to TRBJ1-1, with D possibly being TRBD1 (5 bases). The CDR3 totals 17 residues. Germline V gene data show CDR1 as LGHNA and CDR2 as YNFKEQ. Trimming left V 0 bases short and J 1 base short, with 15 bases between. CDR3 protein: CASSQDVQAFRNTEAFF. CDR3 DNA sequence: TGTGCCAGCAGCCAAGACGTACAGGCCTTCAGGAACACTGAAGCTTTCTTT.

This clonotype was observed many times. This chain uses TRBV12-3 or TRBV12-4 with TRBJ2-1; 12 bases agree with TRBD2. The CDR3 has 15 amino acids. Germline trimming cut 5 bases from V and 7 bases from J; bases unmatched to any gene: 6. CDR3 DNA: TGTGCCAGCAGTCTTAGACTAGCGGGGGAGAATGAGCAGTTCTTC. It is translated as CASSLRLAGENEQFF.

This sequence joins TRBV11-2 and TRBJ2-5; 9 bases are shared with TRBD2. Germline V gives CDR1 SGHAT, CDR2 FQNNGV. V lost 5 bases and J lost 5; bases outside the gene matches: 12. There are 16 residues in the CDR3. In DNA, the CDR3 is TGTGCCAGCAGCACCCGACTAGCGAGCGGGGGGGAGACCCAGTACTTC. Its protein is CASSTRLASGGETQYF.

CDR3: CASSQEGTGVSYEQYF. The CDR3, as DNA: TGCGCCAGCAGCCAAGAGGGGACAGGGGTCTCCTACGAGCAGTACTTC. The chain joins TRBV4-3 to TRBJ2-7, with 10 bases lining up with TRBD1. There are 16 residues in the CDR3. Germline CDR1 and CDR2: LGHNA and YSLEER. V lost 0 bases, J lost 0 bases, and 2 bases stayed unmatched.

This clonotype was observed a few times. The chain employs TRBV7-2 and TRBJ2-7, with D perhaps matching TRBD2 (6 bases). V shed 6 bases and J shed 7 bases, with 16 bases lying between them. The CDR3 length is 13 residues. CDR1 and CDR2 (germline): SGHTA, FQGNSA. The CDR3 nucleotides are TGTGCCAGCAGTCCCCAACGGGAGCAAGAGCAGTACTTC. As protein: CASSPQREQEQYF.

This clonotype was observed a handful of times. This chain uses TRBV6-5 with TRBJ1-1, with D uncertain. In germline, CDR1 is MNHEY, CDR2 SVGAGI. This CDR3 region has 11 residues. Trimming took off 7 bases at V and 1 base at J, with 4 bases between the two ends. CDR3 loop: CASTGNTEAFF. In DNA, the CDR3 is TGTGCCAGCACAGGGAACACTGAAGCTTTCTTT.

This chain connects TRBV7-3 to TRBJ1-1; 9 nucleotides match TRBD1. The length of the CDR3 is 15 residues. The ends lost 5 bases at V and 12 bases at J; junction bases unmatched: 16. CDR1 is SGHTA, CDR2 FQGTGA, per germline. The CDR3: CASSLTPGQGAGTFF. DNA for the CDR3: TGTGCCAGCAGCCTTACCCCGGGACAGGGAGCTGGGACTTTCTTT.

This clonotype has a count of ten or more. In DNA form, the CDR3 reads TGCAGTGCTAGAGACCAACTAGCGGGAGGCTACAATGAGCAGTTCTTC. Amino acid sequence: CSARDQLAGGYNEQFF. This rearrangement joins TRBV20-1 to TRBJ2-1, with 12 bases fitting TRBD2. This CDR3 has 16 amino acids. CDR1 DFQATT and CDR2 SNEGSKA come from the germline V gene (reference sequence). The J segment lost 3 bases and the V segment lost 0 bases, leaving 3 bases of the junction unmatched.

This sequence joins TRBV5-1 and TRBJ1-1, with 11 bases fitting TRBD1. The CDR3 has 16 residues. Germline trimming cut 0 bases from V and 4 bases from J; bases unmatched to any gene: 5. Germline V gives CDR1 SGHRS, CDR2 YFSETQ. Here the CDR3 DNA reads TGCGCCAGCAGCTTGGTCTTGGGGACAGGGGGCACTGAAGCTTTCTTT. It is translated as CASSLVLGTGGTEAFF.

This clonotype was detected only a few times. DNA for the CDR3: TGTGCCACCCGAGGCGAGGGGGCTCTAAACACCATATATTTT. Protein sequence: CATRGEGALNTIYF. The rearrangement joins TRBV10-3 to TRBJ1-3, with 7 bases aligning to TRBD1. J was trimmed by 6 bases and V by 10 bases; bases with no gene match: 12. This CDR3 is built from 14 residues. Germline CDR1 is ENHRY and CDR2 is SYGVKD.

This clonotype came up a few times. The chain joins TRBV6-5 to TRBJ2-1, with D perhaps matching TRBD2 (5 bases). Trimming took 2 bases from V and 7 from J, leaving 15 bases between them. The CDR3 runs 15 residues. Germline CDR1 and CDR2: MNHEY and SVGAGI. The CDR3 loop is CASSYGRLPRNEQFF. In DNA, the CDR3 is TGTGCCAGCAGTTACGGGAGACTCCCACGGAATGAGCAGTTCTTC.

The chain employs TRBV7-8 and TRBJ2-7; D possibly corresponds to TRBD2 (6 bases). CDR1 is SGHVS, CDR2 FQNEAQ, per germline. The CDR3 has 16 residues. V was trimmed by 0 bases and J by 3 bases, leaving 15 bases between them. CDR3 DNA: TGTGCCAGCAGCTTAGCATCGGGACTCAAAGGCTACGAGCAGTACTTC. The encoded protein is CASSLASGLKGYEQYF.

The chain joins TRBV12-3 or TRBV12-4 to TRBJ2-7; 10 bases agree with TRBD2. This CDR3 has 19 residues. The V and J ends lost 3 bases and 4 bases, in that order; junction bases with no gene match: 18. DNA for the CDR3: TGTGCCAGCAGTTTTCGACCCCTAGCGGGAGCACCGGCAATTTACGAGCAGTACTTC. Protein sequence: CASSFRPLAGAPAIYEQYF.

The CDR3 here is CASQLSQGGVRYNSPLHF. CDR3 DNA: TGTGCCAGCCAACTATCTCAGGGAGGGGTTCGATATAATTCACCCCTCCACTTT. The J gene is TRBJ1-6, the V gene TRBV5-6, with a tentative D call TRBD1 (5 bases). The CDR3 spans 18 residues. Germline loops: CDR1 SGHDT, CDR2 YYEEEE. V was cut by 7 bases and J by 4 bases, with 24 bases left in between.

This chain uses TRBV24-1 with TRBJ2-7, with TRBD2 matching 12 bases. This CDR3 region has 14 residues. Germline V gene lookup returns CDR1 KGHDR and CDR2 SFDVKD. V lost 3 bases to trimming and J lost 7 bases; unmatched junction nucleotides: 3. The CDR3 spells CATSDGLAGREQYF. The CDR3 bases are TGTGCCACCAGTGATGGACTAGCGGGAAGGGAGCAGTACTTC.

This sequence joins TRBV5-5 and TRBJ1-1, with no clear D. Trimming removed 3 bases from V and 0 bases from J, with 15 bases in between. The CDR3 totals 16 residues. Germline CDR1 SGHKS, CDR2 YYEKEE (reference sequence). CDR3 DNA sequence: TGTGCCAGCAGCTACCTGACACAGTCCATGAACACTGAAGCTTTCTTT. Amino acid sequence: CASSYLTQSMNTEAFF. Using reference TRBV5-5 and TRBJ1-1 for the parts outside the CDR3, the full variable domain is DAGVTQSPTHLIKTRGQQVTLRCSPISGHKSVSWYQQVLGQGPQFIFQYYEKEERGRGNFPDRFSARQFPNYSSELNVNALLLGDSALYLCASSYLTQSMNTEAFFGQGTRLTVV.